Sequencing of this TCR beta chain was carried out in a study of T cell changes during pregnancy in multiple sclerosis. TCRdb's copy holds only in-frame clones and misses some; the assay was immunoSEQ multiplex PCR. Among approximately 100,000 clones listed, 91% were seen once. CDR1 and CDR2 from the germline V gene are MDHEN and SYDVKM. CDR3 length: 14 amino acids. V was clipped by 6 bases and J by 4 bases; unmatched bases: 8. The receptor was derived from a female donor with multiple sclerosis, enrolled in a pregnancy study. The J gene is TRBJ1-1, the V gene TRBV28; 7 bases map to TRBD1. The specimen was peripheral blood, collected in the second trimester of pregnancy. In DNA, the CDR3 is TGTGCCAGCAGCCTCAATACAGGGGTCACTGAAGCTTTCTTT. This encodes CASSLNTGVTEAFF.